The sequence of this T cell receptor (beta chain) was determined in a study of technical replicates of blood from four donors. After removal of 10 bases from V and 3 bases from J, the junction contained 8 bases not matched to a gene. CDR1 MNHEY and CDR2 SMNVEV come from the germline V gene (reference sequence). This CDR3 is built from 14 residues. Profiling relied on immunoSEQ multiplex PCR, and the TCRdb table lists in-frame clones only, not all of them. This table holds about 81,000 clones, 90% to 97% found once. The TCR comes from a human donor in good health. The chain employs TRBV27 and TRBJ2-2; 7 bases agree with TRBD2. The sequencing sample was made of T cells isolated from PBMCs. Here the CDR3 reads CATTGTIDTGELFF. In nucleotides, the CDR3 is TGTGCCACCACCGGGACTATCGACACCGGGGAGCTGTTTTTT.